This TCR beta chain was retrieved from a study of CD8 T cells in ankylosing spondylitis. General observations from the study: Clones tied to disease were said to be significantly enriched in matched ankylosing spondylitis synovial fluid. For ankylosing spondylitis blood, a TCR beta motif of 7 or 8 highly homologous variants appeared characteristic.

This clonotype was counted ten times or more. Antigen unknown. Quantitative molecular-barcoded 5'-RACE generated the TCR beta libraries. A single record per CDR3 protein comes from TCRdb applying MiXCR to the 5' RACE reads. Of about 220,000 distinct CDR3 sequences listed, more than 25% are singletons. V was trimmed by 3 bases and J by 0 bases, leaving 17 bases between them. This CDR3 spans 18 amino acids. Germline V gives CDR1 MGHRA, CDR2 YSYEKL. V is TRBV4-1 and J is TRBJ2-2; D perhaps matches TRBD2 (6 bases). Sequenced material: blood, either unsorted or a sorted T cell fraction (not recorded which). The clonotype comes from a male donor with ankylosing spondylitis or in good health (not recorded which). The CDR3 region is CASSHYGLSNANTGELFF. CDR3 in DNA: TGCGCCAGCAGCCATTACGGACTAAGTAATGCGAACACCGGGGAGCTGTTTTTT.